Sequencing of this T cell receptor beta chain was carried out in a study of cytomegalovirus exposure and HLA in healthy donors. CDR3 length: 16 residues. Germline V CDR1 and CDR2: MNHNS, SASEGT. In this sample, this clone turned up a few times. The junction shows a germline mismatch at one end, possibly a read error. Primers included in the PCR were 60 Vbeta and 13 Jbeta primers. Sequenced by immunoSEQ multiplex PCR; TCRdb stores in-frame clones only, minus some. The sample includes about 90,000 clones, more than 65% of them seen just once. V is TRBV6-1 and J is TRBJ2-3, with TRBD2 identical over 7 bases. Sample: PBMCs. The sequence came from a man aged 25-45 years in good health and CMV-seronegative. The CDR3 DNA reads TGTGCCAGCAGTCAAGCCCCTAGCGGTGGCACAGATACGCAGTATTTT. Translation: CASSQAPSGGTDTQYF.